This passage covers 15 T cell receptor beta chains from one sample sequenced in a study of shared clonotypes between healthy human individuals. The table came from immunoSEQ multiplex PCR; TCRdb's copy has only in-frame clones and leaves some out. The top ten clones hold approximately 1.7% of a sample with roughly 2,000,000 clones, around 93% of them seen once. The naive CD8 subset, CD45RO-negative cells positively selected for CCR7, excluded terminally differentiated effector memory CD45RA+ cells. The sequenced sample consisted of naive CD8+ T cells from PBMCs. Receptors originate from a young man in good health. Some clones in this sample may be carry-over from other donors' samples.

V and J are TRBV9 and TRBJ1-1; tentatively, D is TRBD1 (6 bases). V was shortened by 4 bases and J by 8 bases, with 12 bases between the two germline ends. The CDR3 has 12 amino acids. CDR1 and CDR2 from the germline V gene are SGDLS and YYNGEE. The CDR3 nucleotides are TGTGCCAGCAGCACCGGGACATCAGAAGCTTTCTTT. Amino acids: CASSTGTSEAFF.

This clone has just one count. The gene calls are TRBV5-1 and TRBJ2-1, with a tentative D call TRBD1 (6 bases). With 4 bases removed from V and 5 bases from J, the gap between germline ends came to 16 bases. Germline V gives CDR1 SGHRS, CDR2 YFSETQ. This CDR3 has 15 amino acids. CDR3 nucleotide sequence: TGCGCCAGCAGCCTCGGCAGGGGACGGGACAATGAGCAGTTCTTC. Encoded protein: CASSLGRGRDNEQFF.

Note on this clone: The sample carries other DNA sequences with the same CDR3. The CDR3 loop reads CSVRLANTGELFF. In nucleotides, the CDR3 is TGCAGCGTTCGGCTAGCGAACACCGGGGAGCTGTTTTTT. The genes are TRBV29-1 and TRBJ2-2; D ambiguous. Germline CDR1 and CDR2: SQVTM and ANQGSEA. V lost 5 bases, J lost 0 bases, and 7 bases lay in between. This CDR3 is 13 amino acids long.

The chain links TRBV5-1 to TRBJ1-2; D possibly corresponds to TRBD1 (5 bases). V was trimmed by 4 bases and J by 4 bases, leaving 17 bases between them. CDR1 is SGHRS, CDR2 YFSETQ, per germline. This CDR3 is built from 15 residues. This CDR3 reads CASSPAGKGGYGYTF. In DNA form, the CDR3 reads TGCGCCAGCAGCCCGGCAGGGAAGGGAGGCTATGGCTACACCTTC.

The gene calls are TRBV28 and TRBJ2-1; the match to TRBD1 covers 7 bases. CDR3 size: 14 residues. Germline V gives CDR1 MDHEN, CDR2 SYDVKM. With 2 bases clipped from V and 7 bases from J, the junction kept 5 bases outside the gene matches. The CDR3 nucleotides are TGTGCCAGCAGTTTAACAGGGGCTGGGAATGAGCAGTTCTTC. Its protein product is CASSLTGAGNEQFF.

The J gene is TRBJ1-2, the V gene TRBV29-1; D call uncertain. This CDR3 comprises 13 residues. Germline lookup yields CDR1 SQVTM and CDR2 ANQGSEA. Trimming shortened V by 6 bases and J by 8 bases, and 19 bases separated the two germline ends. The CDR3 here is CSVAGGTPGGYTF. CDR3 nucleotide sequence: TGCAGCGTCGCGGGTGGTACTCCCGGGGGCTACACCTTC.

This clone appeared a single time. The chain carries TRBV7-6 and TRBJ2-7; 11 bases match TRBD2. CDR3 size: 16 residues. Germline CDR1 and CDR2: SGHVS and FNYEAQ. With 4 bases clipped from V and 6 bases from J, the junction kept 11 bases outside the gene matches. This chain's CDR3 is CASSSITGLAEIEQYF. CDR3 bases: TGTGCCAGCAGCTCAATCACGGGACTAGCGGAAATCGAGCAGTACTTC.

Notes on this clone: This may stem from a read error, because a much larger clone lies one nucleotide away. Other DNA sequences in this specimen translate into the identical CDR3. The rearrangement links TRBV7-6 to TRBJ2-3; TRBD2 matches 11 bases. The junction had 1 base not matched to a gene; V was cut back by 5 bases and J by 0 bases. The CDR3 totals 15 residues. Germline V gene lookup returns CDR1 SGHVS and CDR2 FNYEAQ. In nucleotides, the CDR3 is TGTGCCAGCAGCCGACTAGCGGGAAGCACAGATACGCAGTATTTT. Translation gives CASSRLAGSTDTQYF. Based on the CDR3 plus reference TRBV7-6 and TRBJ2-3, the full variable domain is GAGVSQSPRYKVTKRGQDVALRCDPISGHVSLYWYRQALGQGPEFLTYFNYEAQQDKSGLPNDRFSAERPEGSISTLTIQRTEQRDSAMYRCASSRLAGSTDTQYFGPGTRLTVL.

The rearrangement uses TRBV2 and TRBJ2-7; TRBD2 agrees at 10 bases. Germline V lookup: CDR1 SNHLY, CDR2 FYNNEI. With V trimmed by 3 bases and J by 1 base, 0 bases remained unmatched. The CDR3 extends over 14 amino acids. CDR3 nucleotides: TGTGCCAGCAGTGAGACTAGCGGGTCCTACGAGCAGTACTTC. It yields the protein CASSETSGSYEQYF.

This sequence joins TRBV29-1 and TRBJ2-2; no definite D call. Deletions cut 5 bases from V and 8 bases from J, with 12 bases between. The CDR3 runs 12 residues. The V gene's germline CDR1 is SQVTM and CDR2 ANQGSEA. The CDR3 region is CSVTASTGELFF. The CDR3 DNA is TGCAGCGTTACGGCCTCGACGGGGGAGCTGTTTTTT.

The chain combines TRBV27 with TRBJ2-5; D may be TRBD1 (6 bases). The germline gives CDR1 MNHEY, CDR2 SMNVEV (reference sequence). This CDR3 is 16 amino acids long. Trimming took off 6 bases at V and 1 base at J, with 18 bases between the two ends. The CDR3 reads CASSPSRGRPQETQYF. CDR3 coding DNA: TGTGCCAGCAGCCCATCCAGGGGCCGCCCCCAAGAGACCCAGTACTTC.

The chain uses TRBV27 and TRBJ2-7; TRBD1 aligns across 7 bases. V was clipped by 5 bases and J by 2 bases; unmatched bases: 9. Per the germline V gene, CDR1 is MNHEY and CDR2 is SMNVEV (reference sequence). This CDR3 is 15 amino acids long. The CDR3 coding sequence is TGTGCCAGCAGTCAGCGACAGGGAACTCCCTACGAGCAGTACTTC. Residues: CASSQRQGTPYEQYF.

V and J are TRBV4-3 and TRBJ2-7; D call uncertain. Trimming left V 0 bases short and J 3 bases short, with 12 bases between. There are 15 residues in the CDR3. Germline V CDR1 and CDR2: LGHNA, YSLEER. In nucleotides, the CDR3 is TGCGCCAGCAGCCAAGAGGTTAGTCAAGGCTACGAGCAGTACTTC. This gives the protein CASSQEVSQGYEQYF.

The rearrangement joins TRBV15 to TRBJ2-7; 7 nucleotides line up with TRBD1. The V segment lost 1 base and the J segment 2 bases; nucleotides outside the gene matches: 8. The CDR3 sequence is 16 residues long. Germline CDR1 LNHNV, CDR2 YYDKDF (reference sequence). CDR3 nucleotides: TGTGCCACCAGCAGAGGTTTGACAGGGATTCCCTACGAGCAGTACTTC. Translated: CATSRGLTGIPYEQYF.

The chain's CDR3 is CATQEAANYGYTF. CDR3 in DNA: TGTGCCACCCAAGAGGCAGCTAACTATGGCTACACCTTC. V usage is TRBV5-6 and J usage is TRBJ1-2; D uncertain. The CDR3 has 13 residues. Germline CDR1 and CDR2: SGHDT and YYEEEE. Trimming removed 9 bases at V and 0 bases at J, with 12 bases between.